This TCR beta chain was identified during a study of molecular identifiers for immune sequencing clone quantification. Germline loops: CDR1 DFQATT, CDR2 SNEGSKA (reference sequence). The CDR3 contains 13 residues. V gave up 6 bases and J gave up 7 bases, with 19 bases separating them. CD8+CD4-CCR7+CD45RA+ sorting gave the naive CD8 T cells. This clonotype has a count of ten or more. Its antigen is currently unknown. Study findings and constraints: Researchers reportedly could pick up spiked Jurkat TCR RNA from one cell mixed into about 1 million naive cells.

Bulk TCR libraries used previously described methods and listed TCR primers. MiXCR was run by TCRdb on the PCR reads, yielding one entry per CDR3 protein. The table lists a few hundred thousand distinct CDR3 sequences, 20% to 25% of them singletons. The material sequenced was naive CD8+ T cells from blood, with Jurkat cell RNA spiked in. This sample's subset: FACS-sorted CD8+CD4-CCR7+CD45RA+ naive T cells. This sequence joins TRBV20-1 and TRBJ2-7; tentative D call: TRBD2 (6 bases). The TCR sequence derives from a human donor in good health. Some libraries in this study had Jurkat cell RNA spiked in. This chain's CDR3 is CSALPDMAGEQYF. The CDR3 DNA is TGCAGTGCCCTACCCGACATGGCGGGGGAGCAGTACTTC.